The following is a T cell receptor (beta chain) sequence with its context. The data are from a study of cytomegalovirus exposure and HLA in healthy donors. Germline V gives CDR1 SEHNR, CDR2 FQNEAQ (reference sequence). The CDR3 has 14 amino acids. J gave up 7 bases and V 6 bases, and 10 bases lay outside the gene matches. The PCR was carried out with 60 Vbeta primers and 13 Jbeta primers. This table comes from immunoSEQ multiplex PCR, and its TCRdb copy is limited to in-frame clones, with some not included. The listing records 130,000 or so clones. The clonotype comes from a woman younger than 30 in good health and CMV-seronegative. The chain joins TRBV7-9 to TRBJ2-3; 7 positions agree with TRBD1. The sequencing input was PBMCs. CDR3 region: CASRFTGEINTQYF. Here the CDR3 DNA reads TGTGCCAGCAGGTTCACAGGGGAAATAAATACGCAGTATTTT.